This entry lists 19 T cell receptor beta chains sequenced from one sample in a study of pediatric ulcerative colitis. Clones were sequenced by immunoSEQ multiplex PCR, and TCRdb holds only the in-frame ones, with some missing. The profile shows 55,000 to 80,000 clones, around 80% of them singletons. Specimen: blood. The receptors were sampled from a boy under 18 with moderate ulcerative colitis.

The chain carries TRBV7-8 and TRBJ2-2, with D possibly TRBD1 on 7 matching bases. From germline, CDR1 is SGHVS and CDR2 FQNEAQ. V was pared by 5 bases and J by 2 bases, with 15 bases between. This CDR3 has 16 amino acids. The CDR3 DNA follows: TGTGCCAGCAGCGCCCGCGGGACAGCAAACACCGGGGAGCTGTTTTTT. Its translation is CASSARGTANTGELFF. The whole variable domain, remainder taken from reference TRBV7-8 and TRBJ2-2, is GAGVSQSPRYKVAKRGQDVALRCDPISGHVSLFWYQQALGQGPEFLTYFQNEAQLDKSGLPSDRFFAERPEGSVSTLKIQRTQQEDSAVYLCASSARGTANTGELFFGEGSRLTVL.

This chain joins TRBV6-6 and TRBJ1-2; the D gene is possibly TRBD1 (6 bases). V was pared by 4 bases and J by 2 bases, with 11 bases between. Germline V gene data show CDR1 as MNHNY and CDR2 as SVGAGI (reference sequence). The CDR3 length is 14 residues. CDR3 DNA: TGTGCCAGCAGTTGGAGGGGGTCGAACTATGGCTACACCTTC. Amino acid sequence: CASSWRGSNYGYTF.

The chain joins TRBV7-2 to TRBJ2-3; 12 bases fit TRBD2. Trimming removed 5 bases from V and 7 bases from J; junction bases left unmatched: 13. Germline CDR1 reads SGHTA; CDR2 reads FQGNSA. The CDR3 totals 17 residues. CDR3 sequence reads: CASSLYTSGGPVYTQYF. The CDR3 coding sequence is TGTGCCAGCAGCCTATATACTAGCGGGGGGCCCGTATATACGCAGTATTTT.

CDR3 nucleotides: TGTGCCAGCAGCGAGACCAGGGGGGCAGAGCAAACTAACTATGGCTACACCTTC. Protein: CASSETRGAEQTNYGYTF. V usage is TRBV9 and J usage is TRBJ1-2; 7 bases line up with TRBD1. Trimming took 3 bases from V and 0 from J; bases not matched to a gene: 14. The CDR3 spans 18 residues. Per the germline V gene, CDR1 is SGDLS and CDR2 is YYNGEE.

The chain carries TRBV7-9 and TRBJ2-2; possibly TRBD2 for D (7 bases). Germline V gene lookup returns CDR1 SEHNR and CDR2 FQNEAQ (reference sequence). The CDR3 totals 12 residues. Trimming took 10 bases from V and 9 from J, leaving 15 bases between them. The CDR3 is CAILRGARELFF. The CDR3 region has the DNA TGTGCCATACTCCGGGGGGCCCGGGAGCTGTTTTTT.

The sample holds one count of this clone. V and J are TRBV5-1 and TRBJ2-3; D uncertain. V lost 4 bases to trimming and J lost 3 bases, with 9 bases between them. The CDR3 contains 13 residues. In germline, CDR1 is SGHRS, CDR2 YFSETQ. This CDR3 reads CASSEGGTDTQYF. The CDR3 DNA reads as TGCGCCAGCAGCGAAGGTGGGACAGATACGCAGTATTTT.

The chain combines TRBV5-1 with TRBJ2-1, with D hard to call. This CDR3 comprises 12 residues. CDR1 SGHRS and CDR2 YFSETQ come from the germline V gene. V lost 0 bases, J lost 9 bases, and 7 bases lay in between. CDR3 residues: CASSLVDSEQFF. CDR3 sequence (DNA): TGCGCCAGCAGCTTGGTGGATAGTGAGCAGTTCTTC. Filled out from reference TRBV5-1 and TRBJ2-1, the complete variable domain reads KAGVTQTPRYLIKTRGQQVTLSCSPISGHRSVSWYQQTPGQGLQFLFEYFSETQRNKGNFPGRFSGRQFSNSRSEMNVSTLELGDSALYLCASSLVDSEQFFGPGTRLTVL.

The chain recombines TRBV9 with TRBJ2-3; TRBD2 might be the D (5 bases). The CDR3 loop spans 14 amino acids. Germline CDR1 SGDLS, CDR2 YYNGEE. V lost 6 bases and J 0 bases, leaving 11 bases between the germline ends. The CDR3 loop is CASTGLPSTDTQYF. The CDR3 bases are TGTGCCAGCACCGGACTCCCAAGCACAGATACGCAGTATTTT.

The chain uses TRBV9 and TRBJ2-5; 8 bases align to TRBD2. The CDR3 extends over 16 amino acids. With V trimmed by 4 bases and J by 2 bases, 10 bases remained unmatched. CDR1 and CDR2 from the germline V gene are SGDLS and YYNGEE. The CDR3 is CASSTSGAGWQETQYF. DNA for the CDR3: TGTGCCAGCAGCACTAGCGGTGCCGGGTGGCAAGAGACCCAGTACTTC.

The CDR3 reads CASSQVPDEGWSYNEQFF. In nucleotides, the CDR3 is TGCGCCAGCAGCCAAGTTCCGGACGAGGGGTGGTCCTACAATGAGCAGTTCTTC. The chain employs TRBV4-1 and TRBJ2-1; D possibly matches TRBD1 or TRBD2 (5 bases each). The CDR3 sequence is 18 residues long. CDR1 is MGHRA and CDR2 is YSYEKL in the germline V gene. Between the trimmed V and J ends, which lost 1 base and 1 base, there was a span of 17 bases.

This clone came up a few times. The chain is built from TRBV25-1 and TRBJ1-1; D not resolved. Germline V gene sequence: CDR1 MGHDK, CDR2 SYGVNS. The V and J ends lost 2 bases and 8 bases respectively, with 12 bases between them. CDR3 length equals 13 residues. The CDR3 nucleotides read TGTGCCAGCAGTGAAGGTGGTAGGGAAGAAGCTTTCTTT. This sequence encodes CASSEGGREEAFF. The whole variable domain, filled in from reference TRBV25-1 and TRBJ1-1, reads EADIYQTPRYLVIGTGKKITLECSQTMGHDKMYWYQQDPGMELHLIHYSYGVNSTEKGDLSSESTVSRIRTEHFPLTLESARPSHTSQYLCASSEGGREEAFFGQGTRLTVV.

The gene calls are TRBV18 and TRBJ2-1, with 12 bases identical to TRBD2. V shed 3 bases, J shed 8 bases, and the junction held 5 bases outside the gene matches. Germline lookup yields CDR1 KGHSH and CDR2 LQKENI. The length of the CDR3 is 15 residues. CDR3 protein: CASSPLAGGPDEQFF. Here the CDR3 DNA reads TGTGCCAGCTCACCTCTAGCGGGAGGGCCGGATGAGCAGTTCTTC. The full variable domain, with the rest looked up from reference TRBV18 and TRBJ2-1, is NAGVMQNPRHLVRRRGQEARLRCSPMKGHSHVYWYRQLPEEGLKFMVYLQKENIIDESGMPKERFSAEFPKEGPSILRIQQVVRGDSAAYFCASSPLAGGPDEQFFGPGTRLTVL.

This chain joins TRBV5-4 and TRBJ2-3; weak D call: TRBD2 (5 bases). V lost 0 bases and J 4 bases, leaving 9 bases between the germline ends. The CDR3 is 14 residues long. CDR1 is SGHNT and CDR2 is YYREEE in the germline V gene (reference sequence). The CDR3 protein is CASSLVREADTQYF. The CDR3 coding sequence is TGTGCCAGCAGCTTGGTACGGGAAGCAGATACGCAGTATTTT. Supplemented by reference TRBV5-4 and TRBJ2-3, the full variable domain reads ETGVTQSPTHLIKTRGQQVTLRCSSQSGHNTVSWYQQALGQGPQFIFQYYREEENGRGNFPPRFSGLQFPNYSSELNVNALELDDSALYLCASSLVREADTQYFGPGTRLTVL.

The rearrangement links TRBV7-8 to TRBJ1-2; tentative D call: TRBD1 (5 bases). CDR1 and CDR2 from the germline V gene are SGHVS and FQNEAQ. With 2 bases removed from V and 8 bases from J, the gap between germline ends came to 9 bases. The CDR3 spans 12 residues. CDR3 in DNA: TGTGCCAGCAGCTTAATAGGGGACGGCTACACCTTC. Translation: CASSLIGDGYTF.

The chain has TRBV5-1 and TRBJ1-2, with D unresolved. Between the trimmed V and J ends, which lost 0 bases and 7 bases, there was a span of 7 bases. Per germline, CDR1 SGHRS and CDR2 YFSETQ. The CDR3 has 12 residues. The CDR3 sequence: CASSLAASGYTF. The DNA of the CDR3 is TGCGCCAGCAGCTTGGCGGCTAGTGGCTACACCTTC.

V is TRBV9 and J is TRBJ2-7, with 8 bases identical to TRBD1. CDR3 length equals 14 residues. CDR1 is SGDLS and CDR2 is YYNGEE in the germline V gene. The V and J ends lost 4 bases and 2 bases, in that order; junction bases with no gene match: 5. The CDR3 DNA reads TGTGCCAGCAGCCCCGGGACAGGTCCCTACGAGCAGTACTTC. It is translated as CASSPGTGPYEQYF.

The chain carries TRBV27 and TRBJ1-4; D is unresolved. CDR3 length equals 15 residues. V was clipped by 5 bases and J by 4 bases, with 14 bases between them. In germline, CDR1 is MNHEY, CDR2 SMNVEV (reference sequence). CDR3 nucleotides: TGTGCCAGCAGTAGGTGGGCAGGAAATAATGAAAAACTGTTTTTT. Its translation is CASSRWAGNNEKLFF.

This clone appeared a single time. V gene TRBV29-1 combines with J gene TRBJ2-5; no reliable D call. Trimming removed 5 bases from V and 5 bases from J, with 9 bases in between. This CDR3 spans 11 amino acids. Germline CDR1 is SQVTM and CDR2 is ANQGSEA. This CDR3 reads CSVPLGETQYF. DNA of the CDR3: TGCAGCGTTCCCCTCGGGGAGACCCAGTACTTC.

This clone was detected only once. V gene TRBV5-1 combines with J gene TRBJ2-3; 9 nucleotides match TRBD2. Germline loops: CDR1 SGHRS, CDR2 YFSETQ. This CDR3 has 15 residues. J was trimmed by 3 bases and V by 4 bases; bases with no gene match: 6. CDR3 amino acids: CASSRLAGVTDTQYF. CDR3 sequence (DNA): TGCGCCAGCAGCCGGTTAGCGGGAGTGACAGATACGCAGTATTTT.